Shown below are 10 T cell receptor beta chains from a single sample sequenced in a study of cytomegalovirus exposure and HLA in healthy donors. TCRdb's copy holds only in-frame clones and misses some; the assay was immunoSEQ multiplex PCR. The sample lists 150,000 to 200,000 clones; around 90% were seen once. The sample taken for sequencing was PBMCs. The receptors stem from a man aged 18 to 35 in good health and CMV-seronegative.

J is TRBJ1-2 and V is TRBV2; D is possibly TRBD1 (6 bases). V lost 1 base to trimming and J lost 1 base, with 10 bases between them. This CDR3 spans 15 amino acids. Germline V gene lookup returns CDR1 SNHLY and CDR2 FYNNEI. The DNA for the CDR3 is TGTGCCAGCAGTGAAGGATCACAGGGTAACTATGGCTACACCTTC. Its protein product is CASSEGSQGNYGYTF.

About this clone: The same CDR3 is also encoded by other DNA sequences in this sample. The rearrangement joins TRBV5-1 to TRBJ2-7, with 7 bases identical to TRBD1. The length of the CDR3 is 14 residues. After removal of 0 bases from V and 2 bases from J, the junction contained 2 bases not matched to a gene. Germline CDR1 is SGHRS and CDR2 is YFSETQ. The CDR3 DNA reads TGCGCCAGCAGCTTGGGTCAGGGGGCCTACGAGCAGTACTTC. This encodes CASSLGQGAYEQYF.

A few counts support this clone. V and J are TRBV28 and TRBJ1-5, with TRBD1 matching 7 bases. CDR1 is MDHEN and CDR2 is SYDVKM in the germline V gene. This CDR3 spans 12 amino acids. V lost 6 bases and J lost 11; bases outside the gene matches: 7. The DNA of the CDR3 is TGTGCCAGCAGACCACAACAGGGGTCCCAGCATTTT. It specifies CASRPQQGSQHF. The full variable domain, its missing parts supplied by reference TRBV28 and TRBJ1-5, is DVKVTQSSRYLVKRTGEKVFLECVQDMDHENMFWYRQDPGLGLRLIYFSYDVKMKEKGDIPEGYSVSREKKERFSLILESASTNQTSMYLCASRPQQGSQHFGDGTRLSIL.

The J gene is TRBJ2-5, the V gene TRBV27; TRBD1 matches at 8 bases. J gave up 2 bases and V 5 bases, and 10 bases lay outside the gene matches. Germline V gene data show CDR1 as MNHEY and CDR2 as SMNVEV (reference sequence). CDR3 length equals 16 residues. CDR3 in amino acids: CASSPRTGLGQETQYF. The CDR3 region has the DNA TGTGCCAGCAGTCCACGGACAGGGCTGGGGCAAGAGACCCAGTACTTC.

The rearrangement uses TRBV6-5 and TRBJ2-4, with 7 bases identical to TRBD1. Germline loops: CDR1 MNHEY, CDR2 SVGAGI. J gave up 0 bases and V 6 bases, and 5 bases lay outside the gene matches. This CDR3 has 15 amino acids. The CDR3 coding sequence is TGTGCCAGCAGACTCGACAGGGTAGCCAAAAACATTCAGTACTTC. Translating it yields CASRLDRVAKNIQYF.

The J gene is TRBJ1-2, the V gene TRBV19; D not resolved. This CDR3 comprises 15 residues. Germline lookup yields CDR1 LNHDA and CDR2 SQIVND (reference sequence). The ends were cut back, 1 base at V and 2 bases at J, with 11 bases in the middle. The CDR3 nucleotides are TGTGCCAGTAGTATAGGTCACCTAGAGAACTATGGCTACACCTTC. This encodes CASSIGHLENYGYTF.

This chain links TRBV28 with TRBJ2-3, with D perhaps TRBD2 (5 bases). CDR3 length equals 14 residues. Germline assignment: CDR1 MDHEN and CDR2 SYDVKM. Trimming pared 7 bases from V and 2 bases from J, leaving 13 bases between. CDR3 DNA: TGTGCCAGCATGGTTGGAGGTGTCACAGATACGCAGTATTTT. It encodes CASMVGGVTDTQYF.

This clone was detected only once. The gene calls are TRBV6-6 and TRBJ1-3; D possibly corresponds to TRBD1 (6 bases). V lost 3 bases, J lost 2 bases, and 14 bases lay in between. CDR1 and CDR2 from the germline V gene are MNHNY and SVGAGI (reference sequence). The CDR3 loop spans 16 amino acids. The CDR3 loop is CASSYLIRQAGNTIYF. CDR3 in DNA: TGTGCCAGCAGTTATTTAATCCGACAGGCTGGAAACACCATATATTTT.

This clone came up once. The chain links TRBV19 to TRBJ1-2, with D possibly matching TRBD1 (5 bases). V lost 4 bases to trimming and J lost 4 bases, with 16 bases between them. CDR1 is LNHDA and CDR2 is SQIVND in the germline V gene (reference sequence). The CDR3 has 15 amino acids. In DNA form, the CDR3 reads TGTGCCAGTAGTACCCCTCCGCGGGACGGCTATGGCTACACCTTC. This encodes CASSTPPRDGYGYTF.

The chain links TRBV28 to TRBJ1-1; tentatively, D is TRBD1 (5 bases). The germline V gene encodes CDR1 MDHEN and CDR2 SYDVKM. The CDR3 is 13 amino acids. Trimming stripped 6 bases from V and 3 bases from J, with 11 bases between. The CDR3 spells CASSLDSYTEAFF. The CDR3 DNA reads TGTGCCAGCAGCCTAGACAGTTACACTGAAGCTTTCTTT.